This TCR beta chain was recorded in a study of identical twins. Study-wide results and limits: Zero-insertion results could be subject to partial confounding by invariant MAIT and iNKT cells. For monozygotic twins, models underestimated out-of-frame TCR alpha sharing.

Points on this clonotype: The antigen remains undetermined.

Germline V gene data show CDR1 as SGHVS and CDR2 as FNYEAQ. The CDR3 is 15 residues long. V lost 1 base, J lost 3 bases, and 2 bases stayed unmatched. A single record per CDR3 protein comes from TCRdb applying MiXCR to the 5' RACE reads. The table lists about 250,000 distinct CDR3 sequences, about 7.5% of them singletons. Healthy Caucasians were all of the donors. These same data were also listed under a study on yellow fever vaccine responses in identical twins. As that study records: Twins reportedly appeared to share part of their vaccine T cell response while keeping part individual.

The chain recombines TRBV7-6 with TRBJ2-1, with TRBD2 matching over 8 bases. What was sequenced was CD8+ T cells sorted from blood. This TCR was sampled from a young woman in good health. This CDR3 reads CASSLGLAIYNEQFF. The CDR3 bases are TGTGCCAGCAGCTTAGGACTAGCGATCTACAATGAGCAGTTCTTC.